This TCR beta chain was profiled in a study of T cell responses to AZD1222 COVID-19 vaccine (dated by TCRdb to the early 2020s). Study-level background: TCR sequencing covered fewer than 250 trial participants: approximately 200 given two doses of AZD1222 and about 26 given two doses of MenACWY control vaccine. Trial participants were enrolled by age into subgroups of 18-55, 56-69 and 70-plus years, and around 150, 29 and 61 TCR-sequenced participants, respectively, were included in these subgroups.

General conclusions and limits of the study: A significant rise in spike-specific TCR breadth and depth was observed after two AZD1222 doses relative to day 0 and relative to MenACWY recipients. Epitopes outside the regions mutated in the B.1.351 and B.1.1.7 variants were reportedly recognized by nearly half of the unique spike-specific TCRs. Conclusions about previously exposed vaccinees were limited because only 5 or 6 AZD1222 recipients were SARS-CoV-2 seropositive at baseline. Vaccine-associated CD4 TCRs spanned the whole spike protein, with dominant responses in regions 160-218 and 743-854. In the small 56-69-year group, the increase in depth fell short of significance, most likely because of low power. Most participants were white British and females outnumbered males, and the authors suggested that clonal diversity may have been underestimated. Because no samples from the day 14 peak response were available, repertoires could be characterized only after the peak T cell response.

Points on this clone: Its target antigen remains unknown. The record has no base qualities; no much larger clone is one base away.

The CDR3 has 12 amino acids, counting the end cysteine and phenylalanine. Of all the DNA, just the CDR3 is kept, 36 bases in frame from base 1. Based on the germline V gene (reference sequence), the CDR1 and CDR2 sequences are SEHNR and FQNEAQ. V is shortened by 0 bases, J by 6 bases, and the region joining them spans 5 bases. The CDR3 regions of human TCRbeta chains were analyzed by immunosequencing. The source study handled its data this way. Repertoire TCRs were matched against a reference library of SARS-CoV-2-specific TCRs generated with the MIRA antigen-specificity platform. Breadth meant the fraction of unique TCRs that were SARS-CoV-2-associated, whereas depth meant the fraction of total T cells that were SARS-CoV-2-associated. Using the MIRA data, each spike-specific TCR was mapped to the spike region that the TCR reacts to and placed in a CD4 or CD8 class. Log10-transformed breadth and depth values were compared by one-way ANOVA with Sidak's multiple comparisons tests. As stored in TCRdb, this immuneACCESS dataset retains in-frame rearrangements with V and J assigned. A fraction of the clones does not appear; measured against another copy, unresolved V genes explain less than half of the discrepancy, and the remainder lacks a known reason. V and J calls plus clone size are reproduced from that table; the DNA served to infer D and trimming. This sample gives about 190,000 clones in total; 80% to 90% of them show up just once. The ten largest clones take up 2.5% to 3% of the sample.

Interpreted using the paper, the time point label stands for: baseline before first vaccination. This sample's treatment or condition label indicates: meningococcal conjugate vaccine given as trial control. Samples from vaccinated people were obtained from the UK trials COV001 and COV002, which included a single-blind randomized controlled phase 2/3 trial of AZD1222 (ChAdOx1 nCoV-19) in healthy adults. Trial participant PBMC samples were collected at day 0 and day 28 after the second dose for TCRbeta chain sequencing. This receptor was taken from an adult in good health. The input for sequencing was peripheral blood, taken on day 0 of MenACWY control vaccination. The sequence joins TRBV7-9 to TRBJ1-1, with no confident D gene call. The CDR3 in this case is CASSLALAEAFF. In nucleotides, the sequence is TGTGCCAGCAGCTTAGCGCTTGCTGAAGCTTTCTTT.